This paragraph covers one TCR beta chain sequence. Its antigen is undetermined. These data come from a study of CD8+ T cells in alopecia areata. Overall study: By percentage of affected scalp area, the severity of treated patients was scored.

The treatment here: oral pan-JAK inhibitor, 5-10 mg twice daily. Lesional scalp punch biopsies and peripheral blood were collected from alopecia areata patients. This CDR3 comprises 17 residues. The V gene's germline CDR1 is SGHDT and CDR2 YYEEEE. With 2 bases removed from V and 0 bases from J, the gap between germline ends came to 18 bases. Sequencing relied on a cDNA template that was reverse transcribed from extracted RNA. The assay was immunoSEQ multiplex PCR, and TCRdb's table has in-frame clones only and misses some. There are a few hundred thousand clones in the sample; 66% occur only once, and 1% to 1.5% lies in the top ten. Study-wide results and limits: Compared with normal scalp, lesional scalp had higher clonality and more expanded CD8+ clones.

Source: CD4+ T cells sorted from blood, taken around week 46, from a patient treated with tofacitinib. The genes are TRBV5-6 and TRBJ2-7, with D possibly matching TRBD2 (6 bases). The origin of this receptor is a human donor with alopecia areata. The CDR3 DNA reads as TGTGCCAGCAGCTTCGGGGGTCTGGCGCGATACTCCTACGAGCAGTACTTC. Its protein is CASSFGGLARYSYEQYF.